This T cell receptor beta chain was retrieved from a study of blood T cell repertoires in COVID-19. Clones were sequenced by immunoSEQ multiplex PCR, and TCRdb holds only the in-frame ones, with some missing. This sample has approximately 440,000 clones, with roughly nine tenths found just once. The sequence derives from a woman between 18 and 29 years old who had recovered from COVID-19. Sequenced sample: PBMCs or T cells enriched from blood (not recorded which).

CDR3 sequence: CAWSGGGLGQETQYF. CDR3 in DNA: TGTGCCTGGAGTGGAGGTGGTTTAGGTCAAGAGACCCAGTACTTC. This rearrangement joins TRBV30 to TRBJ2-5, with D unresolved. The germline V and J ends were trimmed by 1 base and 2 bases, with 14 bases remaining between them. The CDR3 spans 15 residues. Germline loops: CDR1 GTSNPN, CDR2 SVGIG (reference sequence).